The next 16 T cell receptor beta chains were all read from a single sample in a study of CD8 T cells in Susac syndrome. After extraction with the RNeasy kit, about 0.45 to 1 ug of the RNA was reverse transcribed using random hexamers. One entry per CDR3 protein results from TCRdb running MiXCR on the immunoSEQ multiplex PCR reads. The repertoire consists of 150,000 to 200,000 distinct CDR3 sequences, with about 93% occurring once and the leading ten covering over 0.12%. The sequencing input was CD4+ T cells from PBMCs. These receptors were collected from a human donor in good health.

V usage is TRBV11-1 and J usage is TRBJ2-2; 7 bases fit TRBD2. Germline CDR1 is SGHAT and CDR2 is FQDESV (reference sequence). The trim removed 6 bases at V and 6 bases at J, leaving 4 bases unmatched. The CDR3 is 13 residues long. CDR3 loop: CASSSGRAGELFF. The CDR3 coding sequence is TGTGCCAGCAGTTCAGGGAGGGCCGGGGAGCTGTTTTTT.

This chain connects TRBV7-2 to TRBJ1-2, with D hard to call. This CDR3 is built from 12 residues. Germline CDR1 reads SGHTA; CDR2 reads FQGNSA. Trimming left V 1 base short and J 8 bases short, with 8 bases between. CDR3 in amino acids: CASSLGREGYTF. The DNA for the CDR3 is TGTGCCAGCAGCTTAGGGCGCGAAGGCTACACCTTC. Supplemented by reference TRBV7-2 and TRBJ1-2, the full variable domain reads GAGVSQSPSNKVTEKGKDVELRCDPISGHTALYWYRQSLGQGLEFLIYFQGNSAPDKSGLPSDRFSAERTGGSVSTLTIQRTQQEDSAVYLCASSLGREGYTFGSGTRLTVV.

The genes are TRBV5-4 and TRBJ2-5; D call uncertain. This CDR3 is built from 13 residues. Between the trimmed V and J ends, which lost 4 bases and 2 bases, there was a span of 9 bases. Germline V gives CDR1 SGHNT, CDR2 YYREEE (reference sequence). CDR3 amino acids: CASSNDQQETQYF. The CDR3 DNA sequence: TGTGCCAGCAGCAATGACCAACAAGAGACCCAGTACTTC.

V gene TRBV20-1 combines with J gene TRBJ1-5, with D unresolved. The CDR3 sequence is 13 residues long. Germline CDR1 and CDR2: DFQATT and SNEGSKA (reference sequence). Trimming took off 1 base at V and 0 bases at J, with 4 bases between the two ends. Written as DNA, the CDR3 is TGCAGTGCTAGAGTTAATAGCAATCAGCCCCAGCATTTT. Its protein is CSARVNSNQPQHF.

The chain is built from TRBV29-1 and TRBJ1-2, with 8 bases matching TRBD1. The CDR3 length is 13 residues. Germline V gene data show CDR1 as SQVTM and CDR2 as ANQGSEA. The trim removed 2 bases at V and 8 bases at J, leaving 7 bases unmatched. The CDR3 reads CSVEKGQARGYTF. The CDR3 nucleotides are TGCAGCGTTGAAAAGGGACAGGCGAGGGGCTACACCTTC. The full variable domain, its missing parts supplied by reference TRBV29-1 and TRBJ1-2, is SAVISQKPSRDICQRGTSLTIQCQVDSQVTMMFWYRQQPGQSLTLIATANQGSEATYESGFVIDKFPISRPNLTFSTLTVSNMSPEDSSIYLCSVEKGQARGYTFGSGTRLTVV.

The CDR3 loop reads CASSPAGNQPQHF. The DNA of the CDR3 is TGTGCCAGCAGCCCCGCGGGCAATCAGCCCCAGCATTTT. The chain recombines TRBV5-6 with TRBJ1-5; D is uncertain. Germline V lookup: CDR1 SGHDT, CDR2 YYEEEE. Trimming removed 4 bases from V and 2 bases from J, with 7 bases in between. The CDR3 length is 13 residues.

This clonotype was counted a single time. The chain carries TRBV5-4 and TRBJ2-1; D uncertain. The germline V gene encodes CDR1 SGHNT and CDR2 YYREEE (reference sequence). The CDR3 runs to 15 residues. The V and J ends lost 1 base and 0 bases respectively, with 8 bases between them. CDR3 protein: CASSLKQLSYNEQFF. Here the CDR3 DNA reads TGTGCCAGCAGCTTGAAACAGCTCTCCTACAATGAGCAGTTCTTC.

J is TRBJ1-1 and V is TRBV20-1; 12 bases fit TRBD1. The CDR3 consists of 15 residues. CDR1 is DFQATT, CDR2 SNEGSKA, per germline (reference sequence). V lost 0 bases and J lost 7; bases outside the gene matches: 6. Written as DNA, the CDR3 is TGCAGTGCTAGAGAACCGGGACAGGGGGCTTTTGAAGCTTTCTTT. Its protein is CSAREPGQGAFEAFF.

V is TRBV1 and J is TRBJ2-5; the listed D gene, TRBD2, was not tested against the DNA. TRBV1 is given as a pseudogene. The CDR3 consists of 17 residues. The CDR3 DNA follows: TGCACCAGCAGCTCCCGCCTAGCGGGGGGGCTGGGGGAGACCCAGTACTTC. Its translation: CTSSSRLAGGLGETQYF.

The chain links TRBV27 to TRBJ1-2; unclear D gene. CDR3 length: 13 residues. Germline V lookup: CDR1 MNHEY, CDR2 SMNVEV (reference sequence). Trimming left V 2 bases short and J 7 bases short, with 11 bases between. CDR3 DNA sequence: TGTGCCAGCAGTTTAGCGGTGGGGTTTGGCTACACCTTC. Translated: CASSLAVGFGYTF.

The chain employs TRBV4-2 and TRBJ1-2; D call uncertain. Germline loops: CDR1 LGHNA, CDR2 YNFKEQ. Trimming took 0 bases from V and 6 from J, leaving 11 bases between them. This CDR3 has 14 amino acids. This CDR3 reads CASSQDFMQHGYTF. CDR3 nucleotide sequence: TGTGCCAGCAGCCAAGATTTCATGCAGCATGGCTACACCTTC.

The chain recombines TRBV3-1 with TRBJ2-7; 10 bases are a match to TRBD2. Germline V gene data show CDR1 as LGHDT and CDR2 as YNNKEL (reference sequence). The CDR3 contains 15 residues. The ends lost 0 bases at V and 7 bases at J; junction bases unmatched: 6. CDR3 sequence: CASSQDRGLAWEQYF. For the CDR3, the DNA is TGTGCCAGCAGCCAAGATCGGGGACTAGCGTGGGAGCAGTACTTC.

CDR3: CASSLIAGAAGELFF. DNA for the CDR3: TGTGCCAGCAGTCTTATTGCGGGGGCCGCCGGGGAGCTGTTTTTT. V is TRBV12-3 or TRBV12-4 and J is TRBJ2-2, with TRBD2 as a possible D gene (7 bases). V was clipped by 5 bases and J by 6 bases, with 16 bases between them. This CDR3 region has 15 residues.

This chain links TRBV20-1 with TRBJ2-7; D gene uncertain. Germline loops: CDR1 DFQATT, CDR2 SNEGSKA (reference sequence). V shed 1 base and J shed 7 bases, with 5 bases lying between them. This CDR3 spans 10 amino acids. CDR3 residues: CSARAEEQYF. Here the CDR3 DNA reads TGCAGTGCTAGAGCCGAGGAGCAGTACTTC.

The rearrangement uses TRBV6-2 or TRBV6-3 and TRBJ2-6; D is uncertain. V shed 10 bases and J shed 11 bases, with 15 bases lying between them. The CDR3 length is 12 residues. CDR1 is MNHEY, CDR2 SVGEGT, per germline. The CDR3 region is CATTSLAHVLTF. The CDR3 DNA follows: TGTGCCACCACCTCTCTGGCTCACGTCCTGACTTTC.

The chain employs TRBV4-3 and TRBJ1-2; D may be TRBD1 (5 bases). Germline V gives CDR1 LGHNA, CDR2 YSLEER. The CDR3 is made up of 15 amino acids. V lost 0 bases, J lost 2 bases, and 10 bases lay in between. DNA of the CDR3: TGCGCCAGCAGCCAAGATCACAGGTCAAACTATGGCTACACCTTC. This sequence encodes CASSQDHRSNYGYTF.